The 14 T cell receptor beta chains reported below all come from one sample, sequenced in a study of vaccination and CD4 T cells after COVID-19. These receptors have no known antigen. Treatment of the sample: roughly 10-day PBMC culture with coronavirus spike peptide pools or control peptides (ViraFEST assay). Oncomine TCR Beta short-read sequencing was applied to DNA from cultured CD4+ T cells. TCRdb fed the PCR reads into MiXCR, producing one record per CDR3 protein. Among about 15,000 distinct CDR3 sequences listed, 21% were seen once. The specimen was CD4+ T cells from blood, cultured in vitro, collected before SARS-CoV-2 vaccination. The source is a human donor who received a COVID-19 vaccine.

There are a few counts of this clonotype. V is TRBV24-1 and J is TRBJ2-3; no clear D gene. CDR1 KGHDR and CDR2 SFDVKD come from the germline V gene. The CDR3 runs to 15 residues. With 6 bases removed from V and 1 base from J, the gap between germline ends came to 13 bases. CDR3 bases: TGTGCCACCAGTTCGCCCAGGTGGGGCACAGATACGCAGTATTTT. Translating it yields CATSSPRWGTDTQYF.

The V gene is TRBV6-5, the J gene TRBJ1-6, with 7 bases matching TRBD1. Germline V gene data show CDR1 as MNHEY and CDR2 as SVGAGI. The J segment lost 9 bases and the V segment lost 3 bases, leaving 8 bases of the junction unmatched. This CDR3 has 15 residues. The CDR3 DNA is TGTGCCAGCAGTTATTCACGACAGGGAGGTTCACCCCTCCACTTT. As protein: CASSYSRQGGSPLHF.

This chain links TRBV20-1 with TRBJ2-3, with 9 bases aligning to TRBD2. The CDR3 totals 18 residues. The V and J ends lost 2 bases and 2 bases, in that order; junction bases with no gene match: 14. The germline V gene encodes CDR1 DFQATT and CDR2 SNEGSKA (reference sequence). Here the CDR3 reads CSARNGVIAGATTDTQYF. The CDR3 DNA reads as TGCAGTGCTAGAAACGGCGTAATAGCGGGGGCCACCACAGATACGCAGTATTTT.

This clonotype was seen only a few times. The J gene is TRBJ2-7, the V gene TRBV27, with TRBD2 as a possible D gene (7 bases). This CDR3 has 16 amino acids. V lost 6 bases and J 0 bases, leaving 18 bases between the germline ends. Germline V gene lookup returns CDR1 MNHEY and CDR2 SMNVEV (reference sequence). The CDR3 DNA sequence: TGTGCCAGCAGAAGGGGGGGCTATACGAGCTCCTACGAGCAGTACTTC. This translates into CASRRGGYTSSYEQYF.

This clonotype was picked up a small number of times. The chain uses TRBV7-3 and TRBJ2-5; 11 bases align to TRBD1. Per the germline V gene, CDR1 is SGHTA and CDR2 is FQGTGA. J gave up 4 bases and V 5 bases, and 6 bases lay outside the gene matches. The CDR3 runs 15 residues. As DNA, the CDR3 is TGTGCCAGCAGCCAAGGGACAGGGGGAGGAGAGACCCAGTACTTC. As protein: CASSQGTGGGETQYF.

The V call is TRBV6-1, the J call TRBJ2-2; possible D gene TRBD2, 6 bases. Between the trimmed V and J ends, which lost 6 bases and 8 bases, there was a span of 13 bases. The V gene's germline CDR1 is MNHNS and CDR2 SASEGT. The CDR3 covers 13 residues. The CDR3 sequence: CASRVTSTGELFF. CDR3 DNA sequence: TGTGCCAGCAGGGTGACTAGTACGGGGGAGCTGTTTTTT.

In this sample, this clonotype turned up a few times. V usage is TRBV11-2 and J usage is TRBJ1-5; D gene ambiguous. The CDR3 has 15 residues. Per the germline V gene, CDR1 is SGHAT and CDR2 is FQNNGV. V lost 2 bases and J lost 2, with 10 bases in between. The CDR3 DNA follows: TGTGCCAGCAGCTTACCTGCCATCGGCAATCAGCCCCAGCATTTT. It yields the protein CASSLPAIGNQPQHF.

The chain has TRBV30 and TRBJ2-7, with D perhaps assigned TRBD1 or TRBD2 (5 bases each). Germline-derived CDR1 and CDR2 are GTSNPN and SVGIG (reference sequence). Trimming took off 2 bases at V and 7 bases at J, with 27 bases between the two ends. This CDR3 comprises 17 residues. The CDR3 bases are TGTGCCTGGAGTCCGCCCCCACCGGGACCGAGGTTAAAGGAGCAGTACTTC. Residues: CAWSPPPPGPRLKEQYF.

This clonotype was picked up a small number of times. The J gene is TRBJ2-7, the V gene TRBV30; no reliable D call. From germline, CDR1 is GTSNPN and CDR2 SVGIG (reference sequence). There are 14 residues in the CDR3. V lost 4 bases to trimming and J lost 0 bases, with 13 bases between them. For the CDR3, the DNA is TGTGCCTGGAACCCCGCCCTGACCTCCTACGAGCAGTACTTC. Encoded protein: CAWNPALTSYEQYF.

This clonotype ranks as medium-sized. This rearrangement joins TRBV28 to TRBJ1-5, with D maybe TRBD1 (5 bases). V gave up 4 bases and J gave up 7 bases, with 14 bases separating them. Germline V gene data show CDR1 as MDHEN and CDR2 as SYDVKM. This CDR3 region has 14 residues. The CDR3 bases are TGTGCCAGCAGTTACCCCCTTGAGGGGCAGCCCCAGCATTTT. This codes for CASSYPLEGQPQHF. Filled out from reference TRBV28 and TRBJ1-5, the complete variable domain reads DVKVTQSSRYLVKRTGEKVFLECVQDMDHENMFWYRQDPGLGLRLIYFSYDVKMKEKGDIPEGYSVSREKKERFSLILESASTNQTSMYLCASSYPLEGQPQHFGDGTRLSIL.

This clonotype was detected only a few times. This chain links TRBV2 with TRBJ2-3, with D perhaps matching TRBD2 (5 bases). The CDR3 length is 13 residues. V dropped 5 bases and J dropped 6 bases, with 12 bases sitting between them. The germline V gene has CDR1 SNHLY and CDR2 FYNNEI. Here the CDR3 reads CASSLLDFDTQYF. DNA of the CDR3: TGTGCCAGCAGTCTTTTGGACTTTGATACGCAGTATTTT.

This clonotype was counted only a few times. The chain has TRBV24-1 and TRBJ2-2, with D possibly being TRBD1 or TRBD2 (5 bases each). The CDR3 consists of 14 residues. From germline, CDR1 is KGHDR and CDR2 SFDVKD. Trimming left V 9 bases short and J 1 base short, with 11 bases between. In nucleotides, the CDR3 is TGTGCCACCGGGAGAGGGGAGAACACCGGGGAGCTGTTTTTT. Residues: CATGRGENTGELFF.

This rearrangement joins TRBV19 to TRBJ2-1; 10 nucleotides match TRBD2. The germline V gene encodes CDR1 LNHDA and CDR2 SQIVND (reference sequence). Trimming removed 5 bases from V and 0 bases from J; junction bases left unmatched: 4. The CDR3 is made up of 16 amino acids. Here the CDR3 reads CASSSLAGGSYNEQFF. CDR3 DNA sequence: TGTGCCAGTAGTTCGTTAGCGGGGGGCTCCTACAATGAGCAGTTCTTC.

The table lists this clonotype with a few counts. The gene calls are TRBV6-1 and TRBJ2-7; D is uncertain. V lost 6 bases to trimming and J lost 9 bases, with 12 bases between them. The CDR3 has 11 residues. Germline lookup yields CDR1 MNHNS and CDR2 SASEGT. CDR3 nucleotides: TGTGCCAGCAGACCCCCTAGAGGGCAGTACTTC. Its protein is CASRPPRGQYF.